This record looks at one T cell receptor (beta chain) sequence and its context. This sample was included in a study of blood T cell repertoires in COVID-19. As for the study in general: The United States, Italy and Spain provided the acute and convalescent COVID-19 samples. The analysed material was cDNA or gDNA that came from T cells, B-cell-depleted T cells, or PBMCs.

This CDR3 region has 13 residues. Trimming shortened V by 1 base and J by 0 bases, and 4 bases separated the two germline ends. CDR1 and CDR2 from the germline V gene are GTSNPN and SVGIG (reference sequence). Original methodology: Nucleated cell number was recorded as an estimate derived from reference gene primer amplification. Clones were sequenced by immunoSEQ multiplex PCR, and TCRdb holds only the in-frame ones, with some missing. V and J calls plus clone size are reproduced from that table; the DNA served to infer D and trimming. The table records some 100,000 clones, more than 75% of them present only once.

The specimen sequenced was peripheral blood. The chain recombines TRBV30 with TRBJ1-5, with D hard to call. The sequence came from a human donor in a cohort sampled during active COVID-19. CDR3 DNA: TGTGCCTGGAGTGCCAATAGCAATCAGCCCCAGCATTTT. Its protein is CAWSANSNQPQHF.